The 6 T cell receptor beta chains below were found in one sample sequenced in a study of blood T cell repertoires in COVID-19. This table comes from immunoSEQ multiplex PCR, and its TCRdb copy is limited to in-frame clones, with some not included. The table records roughly 55,000 clones, roughly 80% of them present only once. Sequencing used peripheral blood. The receptors stem from a man between 60 and 70 years old with acute or convalescent COVID-19.

V gene TRBV7-9 combines with J gene TRBJ1-3, with D uncertain. Trimming removed 1 base at V and 8 bases at J, with 6 bases between. Germline CDR1 SEHNR, CDR2 FQNEAQ (reference sequence). The CDR3 has 12 residues. In nucleotides, the CDR3 is TGTGCCAGCAGCTTAGAGGGAGACACCATATATTTT. Translation: CASSLEGDTIYF.

V usage is TRBV6-5 and J usage is TRBJ2-7, with TRBD1 identical over 8 bases. Germline-derived CDR1 and CDR2 are MNHEY and SVGAGI. The CDR3 runs to 15 residues. V gave up 6 bases and J gave up 1 base; unmatched junction bases: 8. The CDR3 sequence: CASSRQGASSYEQYF. The CDR3 DNA reads as TGTGCCAGCAGCCGGCAGGGGGCCAGTTCCTACGAGCAGTACTTC.

The chain recombines TRBV28 with TRBJ1-5, with 7 nucleotides matching TRBD1. J lost 2 bases, V lost 6 bases, and 7 bases had no gene match. The CDR3 loop spans 15 amino acids. The germline V gene encodes CDR1 MDHEN and CDR2 SYDVKM. The DNA of the CDR3 is TGTGCCAGCAGCCAGGGGGGCGAAGGCAATCAGCCCCAGCATTTT. It yields the protein CASSQGGEGNQPQHF.

The chain uses TRBV30 and TRBJ1-1; possible D gene TRBD1, 5 bases. V lost 0 bases, J lost 5 bases, and 10 bases lay in between. The CDR3 is 13 residues long. Germline V gene sequence: CDR1 GTSNPN, CDR2 SVGIG (reference sequence). CDR3 region: CAWSVQVGTEAFF. The CDR3 nucleotides are TGTGCCTGGAGTGTACAGGTTGGGACTGAAGCTTTCTTT.

Here the CDR3 reads CSASSGGLGDTQYF. As DNA, the CDR3 is TGCAGTGCTAGTAGCGGGGGCCTCGGGGATACGCAGTATTTT. This chain uses TRBV20-1 with TRBJ2-3; TRBD2 agrees at 9 bases. From germline, CDR1 is DFQATT and CDR2 SNEGSKA (reference sequence). This CDR3 is built from 14 residues. The trim removed 3 bases at V and 6 bases at J, leaving 7 bases unmatched.

J is TRBJ1-2 and V is TRBV21-1; the table's D call, TRBD1, was not checked against the DNA. TRBV21-1 is described as a pseudogene. CDR3 length: 14 amino acids. In DNA form, the CDR3 reads TGTGCCAGCAGCAGGAGACAGCCCACCTATGGCTACACCTTC. This gives the protein CASSRRQPTYGYTF.